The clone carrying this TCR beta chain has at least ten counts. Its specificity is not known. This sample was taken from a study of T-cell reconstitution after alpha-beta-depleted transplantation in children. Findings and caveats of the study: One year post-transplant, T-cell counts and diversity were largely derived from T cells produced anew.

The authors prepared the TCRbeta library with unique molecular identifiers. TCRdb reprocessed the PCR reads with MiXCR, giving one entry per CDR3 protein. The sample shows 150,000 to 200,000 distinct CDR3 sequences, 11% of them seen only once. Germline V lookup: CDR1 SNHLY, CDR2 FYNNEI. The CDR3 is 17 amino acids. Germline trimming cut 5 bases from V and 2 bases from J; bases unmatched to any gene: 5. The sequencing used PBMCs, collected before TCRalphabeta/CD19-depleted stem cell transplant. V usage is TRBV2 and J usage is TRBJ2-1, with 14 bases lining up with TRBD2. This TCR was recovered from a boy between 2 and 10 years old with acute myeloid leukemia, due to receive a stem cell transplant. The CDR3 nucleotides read TGTGCCAGCAGTCCGGGACTAGCGGGAGTAACCTACAATGAGCAGTTCTTC. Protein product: CASSPGLAGVTYNEQFF.